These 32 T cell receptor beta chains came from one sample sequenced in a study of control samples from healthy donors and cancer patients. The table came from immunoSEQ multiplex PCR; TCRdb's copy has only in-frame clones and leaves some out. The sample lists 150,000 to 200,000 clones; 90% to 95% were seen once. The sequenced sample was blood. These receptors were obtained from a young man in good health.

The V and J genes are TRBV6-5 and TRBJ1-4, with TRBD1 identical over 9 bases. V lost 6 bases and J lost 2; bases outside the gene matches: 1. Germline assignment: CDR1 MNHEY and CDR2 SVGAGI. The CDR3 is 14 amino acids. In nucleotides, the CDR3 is TGTGCCAGCAGGGACAGGGGTACTAATGAAAAACTGTTTTTT. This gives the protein CASRDRGTNEKLFF.

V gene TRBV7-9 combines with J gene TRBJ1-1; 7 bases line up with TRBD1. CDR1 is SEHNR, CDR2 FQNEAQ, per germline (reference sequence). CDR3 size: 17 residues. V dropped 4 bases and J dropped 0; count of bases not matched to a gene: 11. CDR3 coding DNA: TGTGCCAGCAGCTCACCCGGAACAGGGGCCTTGAACACTGAAGCTTTCTTT. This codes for CASSSPGTGALNTEAFF.

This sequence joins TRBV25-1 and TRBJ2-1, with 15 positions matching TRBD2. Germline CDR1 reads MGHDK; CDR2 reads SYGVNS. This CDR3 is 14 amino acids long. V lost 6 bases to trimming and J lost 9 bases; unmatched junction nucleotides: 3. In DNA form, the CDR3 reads TGTGCCAGCAGCAGGACTAGCGGGGGGGTTGAGCAGTTCTTC. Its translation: CASSRTSGGVEQFF.

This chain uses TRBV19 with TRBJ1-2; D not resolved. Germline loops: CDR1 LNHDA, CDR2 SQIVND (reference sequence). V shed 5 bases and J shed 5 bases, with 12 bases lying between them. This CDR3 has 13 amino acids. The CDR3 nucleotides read TGTGCCAGTAGTCCCACCCAGAAGTATGGCTACACCTTC. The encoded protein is CASSPTQKYGYTF.

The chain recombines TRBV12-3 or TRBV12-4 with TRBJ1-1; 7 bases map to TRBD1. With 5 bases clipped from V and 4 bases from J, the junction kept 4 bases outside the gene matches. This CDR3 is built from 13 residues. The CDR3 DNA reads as TGTGCCAGCAGTCGACAGGGTACCACTGAAGCTTTCTTT. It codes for CASSRQGTTEAFF.

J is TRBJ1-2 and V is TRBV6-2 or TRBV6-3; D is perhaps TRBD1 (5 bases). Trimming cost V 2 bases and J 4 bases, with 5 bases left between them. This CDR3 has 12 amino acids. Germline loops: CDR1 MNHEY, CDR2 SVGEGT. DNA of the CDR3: TGTGCCAGCAGTTACAGGGGCTATGGCTACACCTTC. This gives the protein CASSYRGYGYTF.

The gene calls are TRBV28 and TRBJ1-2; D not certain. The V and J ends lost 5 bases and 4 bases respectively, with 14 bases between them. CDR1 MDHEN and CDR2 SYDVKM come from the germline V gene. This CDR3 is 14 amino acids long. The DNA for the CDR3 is TGTGCCAGCAGTCCCCCCGCAGTCAGCTATGGCTACACCTTC. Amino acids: CASSPPAVSYGYTF.

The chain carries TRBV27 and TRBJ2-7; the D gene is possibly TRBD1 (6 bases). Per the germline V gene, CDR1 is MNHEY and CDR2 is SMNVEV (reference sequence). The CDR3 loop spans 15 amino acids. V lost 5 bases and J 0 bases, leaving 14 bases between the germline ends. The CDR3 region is CASSPRVGASYEQYF. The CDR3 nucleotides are TGTGCCAGCAGTCCTAGGGTGGGGGCCTCCTACGAGCAGTACTTC.

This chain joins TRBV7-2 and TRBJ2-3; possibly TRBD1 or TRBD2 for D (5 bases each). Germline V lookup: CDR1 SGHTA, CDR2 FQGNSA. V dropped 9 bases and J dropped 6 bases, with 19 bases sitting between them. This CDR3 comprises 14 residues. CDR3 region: CASSRPGLPDTQYF. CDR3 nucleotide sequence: TGTGCCAGTTCCCGTCCGGGGCTCCCTGATACGCAGTATTTT.

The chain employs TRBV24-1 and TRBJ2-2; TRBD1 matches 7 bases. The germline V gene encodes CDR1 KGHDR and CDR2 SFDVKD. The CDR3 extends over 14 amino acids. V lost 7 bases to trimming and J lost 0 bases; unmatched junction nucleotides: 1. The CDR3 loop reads CATRGGANTGELFF. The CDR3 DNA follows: TGTGCCACCAGAGGGGGCGCGAACACCGGGGAGCTGTTTTTT.

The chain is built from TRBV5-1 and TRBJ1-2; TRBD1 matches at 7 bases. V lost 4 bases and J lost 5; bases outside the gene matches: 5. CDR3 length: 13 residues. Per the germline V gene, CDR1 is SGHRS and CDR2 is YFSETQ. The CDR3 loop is CASSAGTAYGYTF. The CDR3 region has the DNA TGCGCCAGCAGCGCCGGGACAGCGTATGGCTACACCTTC.

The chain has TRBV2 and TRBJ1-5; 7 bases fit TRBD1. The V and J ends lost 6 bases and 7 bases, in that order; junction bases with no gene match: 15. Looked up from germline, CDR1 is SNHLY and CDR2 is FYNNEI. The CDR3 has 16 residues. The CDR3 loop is CASSGGTYRGRQPQHF. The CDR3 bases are TGTGCCAGCAGCGGAGGGACCTACAGGGGCCGCCAGCCCCAGCATTTT.

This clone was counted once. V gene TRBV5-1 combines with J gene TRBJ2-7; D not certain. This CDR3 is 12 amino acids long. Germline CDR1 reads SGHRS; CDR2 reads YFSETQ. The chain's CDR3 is CASRKSSYEQYF. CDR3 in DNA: TGCGCGTCCAGAAAGAGCTCCTACGAGCAGTACTTC. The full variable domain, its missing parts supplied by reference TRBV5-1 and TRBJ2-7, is KAGVTQTPRYLIKTRGQQVTLSCSPISGHRSVSWYQQTPGQGLQFLFEYFSETQRNKGNFPGRFSGRQFSNSRSEMNVSTLELGDSALYLCASRKSSYEQYFGPGTRLTVT.

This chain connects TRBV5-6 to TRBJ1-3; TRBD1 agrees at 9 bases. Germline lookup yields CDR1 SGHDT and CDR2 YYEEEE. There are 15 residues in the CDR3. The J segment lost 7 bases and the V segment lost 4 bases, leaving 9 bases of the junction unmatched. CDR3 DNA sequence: TGTGCCAGCAGCATGCCGGGACAGGGATGGAACACCATATATTTT. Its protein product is CASSMPGQGWNTIYF.

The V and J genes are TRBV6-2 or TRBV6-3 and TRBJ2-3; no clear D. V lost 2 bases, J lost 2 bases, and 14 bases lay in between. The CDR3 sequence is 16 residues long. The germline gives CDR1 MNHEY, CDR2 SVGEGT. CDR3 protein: CASSYERAFATDTQYF. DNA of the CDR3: TGTGCCAGCAGTTACGAACGGGCCTTCGCCACAGATACGCAGTATTTT.

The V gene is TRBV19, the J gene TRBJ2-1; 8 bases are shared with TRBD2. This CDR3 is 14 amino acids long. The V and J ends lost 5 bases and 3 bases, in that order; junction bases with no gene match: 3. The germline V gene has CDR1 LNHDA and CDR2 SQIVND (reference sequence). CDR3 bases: TGTGCCAGTAGTGGTAGCGGGATCTACAATGAGCAGTTCTTC. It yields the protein CASSGSGIYNEQFF.

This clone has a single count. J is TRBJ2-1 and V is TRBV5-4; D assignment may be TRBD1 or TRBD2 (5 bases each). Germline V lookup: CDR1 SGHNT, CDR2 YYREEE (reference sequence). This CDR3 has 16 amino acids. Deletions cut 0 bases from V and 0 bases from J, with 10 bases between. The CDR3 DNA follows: TGTGCCAGCAGCTTGGATGAGGGGACCTCCTACAATGAGCAGTTCTTC. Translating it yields CASSLDEGTSYNEQFF.

CDR3 residues: CASSSVSGGTGEQFF. The DNA for the CDR3 is TGTGCCAGCAGTTCCGTTTCAGGGGGGACGGGTGAGCAGTTCTTC. V and J are TRBV7-9 and TRBJ2-1, with D tentatively TRBD1 (7 bases). Germline CDR1 SEHNR, CDR2 FQNEAQ (reference sequence). V shed 6 bases and J shed 9 bases, with 21 bases lying between them. The CDR3 totals 15 residues.

The CDR3 loop is CASSLVPQDYEQYF. Written as DNA, the CDR3 is TGTGCCAGCAGCTTGGTACCGCAGGATTACGAGCAGTACTTC. The rearrangement links TRBV5-5 to TRBJ2-7; no clear D gene. The germline V and J ends were trimmed by 0 bases and 4 bases, with 11 bases remaining between them. The V gene's germline CDR1 is SGHKS and CDR2 YYEKEE (reference sequence). CDR3 length equals 14 residues.

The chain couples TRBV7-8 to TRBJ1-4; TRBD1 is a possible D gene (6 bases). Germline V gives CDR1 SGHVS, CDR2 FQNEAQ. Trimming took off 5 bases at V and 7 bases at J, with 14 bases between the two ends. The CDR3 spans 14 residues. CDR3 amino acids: CASSPRGRGEKLFF. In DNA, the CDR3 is TGTGCCAGCAGCCCCAGGGGAAGGGGTGAAAAACTGTTTTTT.

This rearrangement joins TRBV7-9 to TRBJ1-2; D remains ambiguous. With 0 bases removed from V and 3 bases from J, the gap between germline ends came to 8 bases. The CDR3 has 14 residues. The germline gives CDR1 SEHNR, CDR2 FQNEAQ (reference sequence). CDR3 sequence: CASSLAHTYYGYTF. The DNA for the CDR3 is TGTGCCAGCAGCTTAGCGCACACTTACTATGGCTACACCTTC.

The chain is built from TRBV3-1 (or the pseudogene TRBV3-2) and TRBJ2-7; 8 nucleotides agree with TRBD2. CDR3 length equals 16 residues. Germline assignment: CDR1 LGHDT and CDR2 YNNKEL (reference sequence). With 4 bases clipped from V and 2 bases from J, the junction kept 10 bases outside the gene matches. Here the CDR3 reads CASSPAAGAWPYEQYF. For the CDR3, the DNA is TGTGCCAGCAGCCCTGCAGCGGGGGCCTGGCCCTACGAGCAGTACTTC.

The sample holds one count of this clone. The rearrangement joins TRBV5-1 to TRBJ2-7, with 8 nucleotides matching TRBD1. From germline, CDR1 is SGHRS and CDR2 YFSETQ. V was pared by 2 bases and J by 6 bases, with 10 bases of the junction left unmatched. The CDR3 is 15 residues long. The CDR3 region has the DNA TGCGCCAGCAGCTTTGACGGGACAGGTCGCTCCGAGCAGTACTTC. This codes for CASSFDGTGRSEQYF.

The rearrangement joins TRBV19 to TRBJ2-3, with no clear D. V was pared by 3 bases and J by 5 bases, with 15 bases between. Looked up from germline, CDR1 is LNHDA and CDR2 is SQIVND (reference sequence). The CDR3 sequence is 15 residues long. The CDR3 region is CASSIRLGWGDTQYF. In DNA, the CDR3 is TGTGCCAGTAGTATCCGTCTGGGCTGGGGAGATACGCAGTATTTT.

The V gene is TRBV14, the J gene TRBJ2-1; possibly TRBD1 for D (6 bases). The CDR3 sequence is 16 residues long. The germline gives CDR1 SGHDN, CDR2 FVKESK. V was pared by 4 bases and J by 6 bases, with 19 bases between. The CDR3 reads CASSLTPGAVSNEQFF. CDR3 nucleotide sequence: TGTGCCAGCAGCCTCACCCCAGGGGCAGTGAGCAATGAGCAGTTCTTC.

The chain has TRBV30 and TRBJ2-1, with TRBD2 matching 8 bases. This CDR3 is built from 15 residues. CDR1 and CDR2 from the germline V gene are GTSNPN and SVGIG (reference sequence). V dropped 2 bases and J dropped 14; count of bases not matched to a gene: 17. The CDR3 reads CAWSLHPLTSEVKFF. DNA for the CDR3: TGTGCCTGGAGTCTGCACCCCTTGACTAGCGAGGTGAAGTTCTTC.

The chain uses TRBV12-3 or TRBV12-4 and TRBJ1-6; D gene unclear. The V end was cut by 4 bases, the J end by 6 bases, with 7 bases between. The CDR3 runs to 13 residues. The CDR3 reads CASSSIGNSPLHF. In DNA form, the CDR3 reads TGTGCCAGCAGTTCGATAGGTAATTCACCCCTCCACTTT.

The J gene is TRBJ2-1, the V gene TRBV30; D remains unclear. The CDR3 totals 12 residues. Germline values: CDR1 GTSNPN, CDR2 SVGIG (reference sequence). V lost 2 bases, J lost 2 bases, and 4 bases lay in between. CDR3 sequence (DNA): TGTGCCTGGAGTCGCCCCTACAATGAGCAGTTCTTC. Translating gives CAWSRPYNEQFF.

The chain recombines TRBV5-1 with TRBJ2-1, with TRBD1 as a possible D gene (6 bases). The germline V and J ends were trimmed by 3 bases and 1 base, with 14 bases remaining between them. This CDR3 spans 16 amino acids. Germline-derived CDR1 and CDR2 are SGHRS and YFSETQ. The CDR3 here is CASSSLGGGSYNEQFF. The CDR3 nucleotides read TGCGCCAGCAGCTCCTTAGGGGGTGGTTCCTACAATGAGCAGTTCTTC.

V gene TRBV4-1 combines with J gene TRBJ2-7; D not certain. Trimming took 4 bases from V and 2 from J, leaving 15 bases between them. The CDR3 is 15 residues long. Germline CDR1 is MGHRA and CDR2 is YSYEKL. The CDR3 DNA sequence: TGCGCCAGCAGCCCAAGGACGGCGGCCCCCTACGAGCAGTACTTC. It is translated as CASSPRTAAPYEQYF.

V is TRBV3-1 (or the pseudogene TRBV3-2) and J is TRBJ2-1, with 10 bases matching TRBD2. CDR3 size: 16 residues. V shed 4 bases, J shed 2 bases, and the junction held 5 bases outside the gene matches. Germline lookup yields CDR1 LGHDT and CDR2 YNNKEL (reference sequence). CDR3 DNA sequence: TGTGCCAGCAGCCTAAGGCTAGCGGGGGCCTACAATGAGCAGTTCTTC. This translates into CASSLRLAGAYNEQFF.

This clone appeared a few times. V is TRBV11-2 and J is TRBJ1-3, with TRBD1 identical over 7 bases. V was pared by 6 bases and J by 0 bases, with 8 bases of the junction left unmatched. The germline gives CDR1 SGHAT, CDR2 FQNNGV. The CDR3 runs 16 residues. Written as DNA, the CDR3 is TGTGCCAGCAGGGGGGGAAGGGGGCGCTCTGGAAACACCATATATTTT. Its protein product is CASRGGRGRSGNTIYF.